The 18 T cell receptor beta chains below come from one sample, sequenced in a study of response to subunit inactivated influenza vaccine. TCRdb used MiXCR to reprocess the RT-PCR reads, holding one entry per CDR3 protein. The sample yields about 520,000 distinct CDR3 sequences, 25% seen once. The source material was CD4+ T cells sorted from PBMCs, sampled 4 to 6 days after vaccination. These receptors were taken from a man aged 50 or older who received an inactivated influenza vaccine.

The CDR3 DNA is TGCAGTGCTAGACCCACGGGAGATCGCACTGAAGCTTTCTTT. Amino acids: CSARPTGDRTEAFF. The gene calls are TRBV20-1 and TRBJ1-1, with no clear D. Trimming removed 2 bases at V and 4 bases at J, with 14 bases between. Germline V gene lookup returns CDR1 DFQATT and CDR2 SNEGSKA (reference sequence). This CDR3 comprises 14 residues.

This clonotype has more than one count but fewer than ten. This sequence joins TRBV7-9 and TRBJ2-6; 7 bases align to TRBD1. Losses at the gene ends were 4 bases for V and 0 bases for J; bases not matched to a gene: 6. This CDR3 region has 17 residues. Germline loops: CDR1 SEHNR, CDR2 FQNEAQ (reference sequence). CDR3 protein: CASSSTGKLSGANVLTF. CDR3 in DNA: TGTGCCAGCAGCTCGACAGGGAAACTCTCTGGGGCCAACGTCCTGACTTTC. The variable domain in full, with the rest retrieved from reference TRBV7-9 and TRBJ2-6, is DTGVSQNPRHKITKRGQNVTFRCDPISEHNRLYWYRQTLGQGPEFLTYFQNEAQLEKSRLLSDRFSAERPKGSFSTLEIQRTEQGDSAMYLCASSSTGKLSGANVLTFGAGSRLTVL.

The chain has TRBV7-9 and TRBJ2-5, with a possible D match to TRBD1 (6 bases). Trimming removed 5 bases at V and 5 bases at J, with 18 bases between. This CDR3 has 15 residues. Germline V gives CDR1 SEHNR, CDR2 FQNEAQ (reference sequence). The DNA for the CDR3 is TGTGCCAGCAGCCCCTATCCTGGACAGTCGGAGACCCAGTACTTC. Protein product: CASSPYPGQSETQYF.

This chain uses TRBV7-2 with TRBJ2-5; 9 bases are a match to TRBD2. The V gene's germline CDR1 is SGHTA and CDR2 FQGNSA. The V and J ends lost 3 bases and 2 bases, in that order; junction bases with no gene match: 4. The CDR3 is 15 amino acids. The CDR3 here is CASSLQAGGQETQYF. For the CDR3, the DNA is TGTGCCAGCAGCTTGCAAGCGGGGGGACAAGAGACCCAGTACTTC.

The CDR3 protein is CAIRRPPGGGGAGANVLTF. In DNA, the CDR3 is TGTGCCATCAGGAGGCCACCAGGGGGCGGGGGAGCCGGGGCCAACGTCCTGACTTTC. The rearrangement links TRBV10-3 to TRBJ2-6; D might be TRBD1 (8 bases). V lost 6 bases and J lost 4, with 25 bases in between. This CDR3 contains 19 residues. Germline CDR1 and CDR2: ENHRY and SYGVKD.

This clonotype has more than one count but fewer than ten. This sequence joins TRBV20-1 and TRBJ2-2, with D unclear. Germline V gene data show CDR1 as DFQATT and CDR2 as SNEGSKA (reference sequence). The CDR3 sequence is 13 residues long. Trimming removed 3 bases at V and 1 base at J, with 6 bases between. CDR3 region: CSASWGNTGELFF. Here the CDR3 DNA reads TGCAGTGCTAGTTGGGGGAACACCGGGGAGCTGTTTTTT.

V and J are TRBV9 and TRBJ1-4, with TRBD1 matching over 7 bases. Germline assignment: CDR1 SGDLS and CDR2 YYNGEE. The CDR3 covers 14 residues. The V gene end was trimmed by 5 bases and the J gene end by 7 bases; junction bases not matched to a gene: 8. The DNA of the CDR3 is TGTGCCAGCAGTACGACAGGGAATGGTGAAAAACTGTTTTTT. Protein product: CASSTTGNGEKLFF.

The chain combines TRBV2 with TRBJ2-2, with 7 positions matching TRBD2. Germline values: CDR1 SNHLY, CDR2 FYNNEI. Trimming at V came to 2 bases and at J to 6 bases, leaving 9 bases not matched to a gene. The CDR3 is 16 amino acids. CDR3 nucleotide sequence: TGTGCCAGCAGTGAATTTAAGGCGGGAGCTTCCGGGGAGCTGTTTTTT. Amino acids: CASSEFKAGASGELFF. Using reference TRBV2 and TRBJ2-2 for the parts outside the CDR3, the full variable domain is EPEVTQTPSHQVTQMGQEVILRCVPISNHLYFYWYRQILGQKVEFLVSFYNNEISEKSEIFDDQFSVERPDGSNFTLKIRSTKLEDSAMYFCASSEFKAGASGELFFGEGSRLTVL.

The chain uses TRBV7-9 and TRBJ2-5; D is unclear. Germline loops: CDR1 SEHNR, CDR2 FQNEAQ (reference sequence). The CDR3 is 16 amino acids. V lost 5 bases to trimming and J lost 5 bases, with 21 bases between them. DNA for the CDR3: TGTGCCAGCAGCCTGAGCATTCCAGGAGCAAGGGAGACCCAGTACTTC. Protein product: CASSLSIPGARETQYF.

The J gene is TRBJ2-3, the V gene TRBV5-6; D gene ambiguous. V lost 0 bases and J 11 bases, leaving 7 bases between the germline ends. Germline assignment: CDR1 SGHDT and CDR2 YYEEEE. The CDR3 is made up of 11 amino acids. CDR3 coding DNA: TGTGCCAGCAGCTTGGGGATTTGGCAGTATTTT. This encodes CASSLGIWQYF.

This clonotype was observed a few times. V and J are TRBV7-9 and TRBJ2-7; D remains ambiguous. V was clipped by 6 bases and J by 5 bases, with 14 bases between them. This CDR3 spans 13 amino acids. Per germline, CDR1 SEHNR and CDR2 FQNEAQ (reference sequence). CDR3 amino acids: CASSSSDRDEQYF. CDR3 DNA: TGTGCCAGCAGTTCCTCCGATCGGGACGAGCAGTACTTC. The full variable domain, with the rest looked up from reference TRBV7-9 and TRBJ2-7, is DTGVSQNPRHKITKRGQNVTFRCDPISEHNRLYWYRQTLGQGPEFLTYFQNEAQLEKSRLLSDRFSAERPKGSFSTLEIQRTEQGDSAMYLCASSSSDRDEQYFGPGTRLTVT.

The CDR3 spells CSGSQGSALNQPQHF. Written as DNA, the CDR3 is TGCAGTGGGTCTCAGGGCTCCGCCCTCAATCAGCCCCAGCATTTT. The genes are TRBV20-1 and TRBJ1-5; D perhaps matches TRBD1 (5 bases). Germline CDR1 reads DFQATT; CDR2 reads SNEGSKA (reference sequence). The CDR3 extends over 15 amino acids. The V and J ends lost 7 bases and 3 bases respectively, with 19 bases between them.

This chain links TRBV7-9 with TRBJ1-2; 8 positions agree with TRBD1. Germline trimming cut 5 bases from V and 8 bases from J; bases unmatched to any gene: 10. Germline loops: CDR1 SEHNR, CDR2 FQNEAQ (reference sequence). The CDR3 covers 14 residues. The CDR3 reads CASSRGQGMGGYTF. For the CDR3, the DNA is TGTGCCAGCAGCAGAGGACAGGGCATGGGAGGCTACACCTTC. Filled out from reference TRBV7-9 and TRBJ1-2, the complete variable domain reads DTGVSQNPRHKITKRGQNVTFRCDPISEHNRLYWYRQTLGQGPEFLTYFQNEAQLEKSRLLSDRFSAERPKGSFSTLEIQRTEQGDSAMYLCASSRGQGMGGYTFGSGTRLTVV.

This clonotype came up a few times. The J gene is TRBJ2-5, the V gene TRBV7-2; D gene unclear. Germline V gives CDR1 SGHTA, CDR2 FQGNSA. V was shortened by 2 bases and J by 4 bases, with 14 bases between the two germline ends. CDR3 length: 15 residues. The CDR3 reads CASSLSPKSPETQYF. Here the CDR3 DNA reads TGTGCCAGCAGCTTATCTCCAAAATCGCCAGAGACCCAGTACTTC.

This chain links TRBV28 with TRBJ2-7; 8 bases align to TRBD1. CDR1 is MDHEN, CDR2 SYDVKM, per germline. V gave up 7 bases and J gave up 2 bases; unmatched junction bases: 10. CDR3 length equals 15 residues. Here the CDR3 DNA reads TGTGCCAGCACGCCTCCCGGACAGGGACCCTACGAGCAGTACTTC. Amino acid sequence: CASTPPGQGPYEQYF.

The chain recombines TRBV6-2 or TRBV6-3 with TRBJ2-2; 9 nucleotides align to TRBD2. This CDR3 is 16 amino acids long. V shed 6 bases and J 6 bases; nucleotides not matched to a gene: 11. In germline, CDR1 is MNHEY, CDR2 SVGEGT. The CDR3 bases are TGTGCCAGCAGCCTCTTGGGACTAGCAGAAGCCGGGGAGCTGTTTTTT. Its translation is CASSLLGLAEAGELFF.

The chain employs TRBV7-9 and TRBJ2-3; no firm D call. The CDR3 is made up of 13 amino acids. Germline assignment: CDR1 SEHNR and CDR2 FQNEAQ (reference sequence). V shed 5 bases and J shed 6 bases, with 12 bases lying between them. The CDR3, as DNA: TGTGCCAGCAGCCCACCGACTCTGGATACGCAGTATTTT. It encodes CASSPPTLDTQYF.

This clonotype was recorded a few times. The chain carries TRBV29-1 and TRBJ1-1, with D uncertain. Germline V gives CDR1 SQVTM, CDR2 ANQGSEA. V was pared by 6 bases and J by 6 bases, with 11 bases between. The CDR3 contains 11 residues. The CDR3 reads CSVDRGPEAFF. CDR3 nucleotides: TGCAGCGTGGACCGCGGGCCTGAAGCTTTCTTT.